The T cell receptor (beta chain) under discussion was sequenced for a study of T-cell reconstitution after alpha-beta-depleted transplantation in children. On this clonotype: Its antigen is not identified.

Study results and caveats: Where some patients showed high TCRbeta diversity at day 60, it came from recipient T cells and thymic progenitors that had survived.

Unique molecular identifiers featured in how the TCRbeta library was prepared. TCRdb processed the PCR reads anew with MiXCR; each CDR3 protein has one entry. In the table there are over 450,000 distinct CDR3 sequences, roughly a tenth of which are singletons. The sample was PBMCs, taken before TCRalphabeta/CD19-depleted stem cell transplant. The receptor was derived from a child under 10 years old with inherited bone marrow failure, due to receive a stem cell transplant.

DNA of the CDR3: TGTGCCAGCAGCCCCCTCCCGTCGGGACAGGGGGCGTACGAGCAGTACTTC. It is translated as CASSPLPSGQGAYEQYF. This sequence joins TRBV9 and TRBJ2-7, with TRBD1 matching over 12 bases. This CDR3 region has 17 residues. CDR1 and CDR2 from the germline V gene are SGDLS and YYNGEE. V was clipped by 4 bases and J by 4 bases; unmatched bases: 12.